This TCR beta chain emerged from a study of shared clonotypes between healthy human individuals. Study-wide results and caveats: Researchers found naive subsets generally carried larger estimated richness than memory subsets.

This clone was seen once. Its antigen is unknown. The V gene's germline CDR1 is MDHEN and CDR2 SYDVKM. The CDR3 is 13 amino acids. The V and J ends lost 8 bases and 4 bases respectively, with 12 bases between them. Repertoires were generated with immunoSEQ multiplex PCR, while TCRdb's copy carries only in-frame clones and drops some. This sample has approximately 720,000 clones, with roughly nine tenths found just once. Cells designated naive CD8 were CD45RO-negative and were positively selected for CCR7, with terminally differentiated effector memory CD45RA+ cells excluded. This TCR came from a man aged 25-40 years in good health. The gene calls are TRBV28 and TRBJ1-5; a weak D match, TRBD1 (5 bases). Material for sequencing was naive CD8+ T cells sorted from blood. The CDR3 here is CASDLGGNQPQHF. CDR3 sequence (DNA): TGTGCCAGCGACCTCGGGGGGAATCAGCCCCAGCATTTT.